This passage covers 20 T cell receptor beta chains from one sample sequenced in a study of cytomegalovirus exposure and HLA in healthy donors. PCR primers comprised 60 Vbeta and 13 Jbeta primers. Libraries were prepared by immunoSEQ multiplex PCR; TCRdb keeps only in-frame clonotypes and omits some of them. The sample includes about 160,000 clones. The specimen was PBMCs. The source is a woman in her sixties or seventies in good health and CMV-seronegative.

This chain joins TRBV2 and TRBJ1-2; D gene uncertain. This CDR3 comprises 15 residues. V dropped 2 bases and J dropped 4 bases, with 14 bases sitting between them. The germline gives CDR1 SNHLY, CDR2 FYNNEI. This chain's CDR3 is CASSEPPPRAYGYTF. CDR3 nucleotide sequence: TGTGCCAGCAGTGAACCACCACCGAGGGCCTATGGCTACACCTTC.

V and J are TRBV5-1 and TRBJ2-5; D perhaps matches TRBD1 (5 bases). There are 14 residues in the CDR3. Trimming removed 4 bases from V and 1 base from J, with 11 bases in between. Germline V gives CDR1 SGHRS, CDR2 YFSETQ. The CDR3 is CASSPTVLQETQYF. The CDR3 coding sequence is TGCGCCAGCAGCCCGACAGTACTCCAAGAGACCCAGTACTTC.

On this clone: Other DNA sequences from this sample encode an identical CDR3 as well. The V call is TRBV5-1, the J call TRBJ2-1; 10 nucleotides line up with TRBD2. Looked up from germline, CDR1 is SGHRS and CDR2 is YFSETQ. The CDR3 extends over 15 amino acids. With V trimmed by 4 bases and J by 4 bases, 5 bases remained unmatched. This CDR3 reads CASSPRTSGYNEQFF. Here the CDR3 DNA reads TGCGCCAGCAGCCCCCGGACTAGCGGTTACAATGAGCAGTTCTTC.

The J gene is TRBJ2-1, the V gene TRBV9; TRBD2 matches at 9 bases. V lost 0 bases and J lost 0; bases outside the gene matches: 4. The CDR3 loop spans 17 amino acids. CDR1 is SGDLS, CDR2 YYNGEE, per germline. The CDR3 DNA sequence: TGTGCCAGCAGCGTAGGGGCGGGGGGGAGCTCCTACAATGAGCAGTTCTTC. Residues: CASSVGAGGSSYNEQFF.

This sequence joins TRBV7-9 and TRBJ2-3; D remains unclear. V lost 7 bases to trimming and J lost 0 bases, with 14 bases between them. This CDR3 has 15 amino acids. The germline V gene encodes CDR1 SEHNR and CDR2 FQNEAQ (reference sequence). CDR3 sequence (DNA): TGTGCCAGCAACCGAGCACCGCGGAGCACAGATACGCAGTATTTT. It is translated as CASNRAPRSTDTQYF.

The genes are TRBV12-5 and TRBJ1-5; no reliable D call. Trimming took 6 bases from V and 3 from J, leaving 12 bases between them. Germline V gene lookup returns CDR1 LGHNT and CDR2 FRNRAP. This CDR3 spans 14 amino acids. CDR3 nucleotides: TGTGCTAGTGGAGCTCTCCGAGACAATCAGCCCCAGCATTTT. The encoded protein is CASGALRDNQPQHF.

The chain carries TRBV7-2 and TRBJ1-4; TRBD1 is a possible D gene (6 bases). V gave up 1 base and J gave up 0 bases, with 15 bases separating them. There are 18 residues in the CDR3. Germline loops: CDR1 SGHTA, CDR2 FQGNSA. CDR3 protein: CASSLVRGGRATNEKLFF. Written as DNA, the CDR3 is TGTGCCAGCAGCTTAGTACGGGGGGGGCGGGCAACTAATGAAAAACTGTTTTTT. The whole variable domain, filled in from reference TRBV7-2 and TRBJ1-4, reads GAGVSQSPSNKVTEKGKDVELRCDPISGHTALYWYRQSLGQGLEFLIYFQGNSAPDKSGLPSDRFSAERTGGSVSTLTIQRTQQEDSAVYLCASSLVRGGRATNEKLFFGSGTQLSVL.

V usage is TRBV10-3 and J usage is TRBJ2-2; D is perhaps TRBD2 (6 bases). CDR3 length: 16 amino acids. V dropped 2 bases and J dropped 5 bases, with 15 bases sitting between them. In germline, CDR1 is ENHRY, CDR2 SYGVKD. The CDR3 DNA follows: TGTGCCATCAGTGAGAGAGGGGAGGAAGGGACCGGGGAGCTGTTTTTT. This gives the protein CAISERGEEGTGELFF.

V and J are TRBV30 and TRBJ1-1; D remains unclear. The germline gives CDR1 GTSNPN, CDR2 SVGIG (reference sequence). V shed 1 base and J shed 8 bases, with 11 bases lying between them. This CDR3 comprises 12 residues. CDR3 sequence: CAWSDEEAEAFF. The CDR3 nucleotides read TGTGCCTGGAGTGACGAAGAGGCAGAAGCTTTCTTT.

The rearrangement joins TRBV18 to TRBJ2-2; D gene uncertain. Germline V gene sequence: CDR1 KGHSH, CDR2 LQKENI. With 0 bases removed from V and 2 bases from J, the gap between germline ends came to 7 bases. This CDR3 comprises 15 residues. CDR3 DNA sequence: TGTGCCAGCTCACCACCCCTAAGTAACACCGGGGAGCTGTTTTTT. This encodes CASSPPLSNTGELFF.

The chain uses TRBV5-1 and TRBJ1-5; 10 nucleotides line up with TRBD1. This CDR3 spans 15 amino acids. V lost 2 bases and J lost 4; bases outside the gene matches: 3. Germline V gives CDR1 SGHRS, CDR2 YFSETQ. The CDR3 protein is CASSFGTGVNQPQHF. In DNA form, the CDR3 reads TGCGCCAGCAGCTTTGGGACAGGGGTAAATCAGCCCCAGCATTTT.

V is TRBV6-5 and J is TRBJ2-1; D not resolved. The CDR3 has 13 residues. CDR1 and CDR2 from the germline V gene are MNHEY and SVGAGI. V was pared by 6 bases and J by 5 bases, with 11 bases between. CDR3 region: CASSLEWDNEQFF. DNA for the CDR3: TGTGCCAGCAGCCTAGAGTGGGACAATGAGCAGTTCTTC.

The chain combines TRBV6-5 with TRBJ1-2; TRBD1 is a possible D gene (6 bases). V was trimmed by 2 bases and J by 7 bases, leaving 20 bases between them. The CDR3 is 16 amino acids. CDR1 is MNHEY, CDR2 SVGAGI, per germline. CDR3 in amino acids: CASSYEGQGRRGGYTF. Here the CDR3 DNA reads TGTGCCAGCAGTTACGAGGGGCAGGGGAGAAGGGGTGGCTACACCTTC.

The chain links TRBV4-3 to TRBJ2-4, with 8 bases matching TRBD1. The CDR3 is made up of 13 amino acids. The V segment lost 1 base and the J segment 8 bases; nucleotides outside the gene matches: 1. Looked up from germline, CDR1 is LGHNA and CDR2 is YSLEER. The chain's CDR3 is CASSQGQGYIQYF. CDR3 DNA sequence: TGCGCCAGCAGCCAAGGACAGGGGTACATTCAGTACTTC.

V gene TRBV2 combines with J gene TRBJ1-5, with no clear D. Trimming stripped 3 bases from V and 0 bases from J, with 9 bases between. The germline CDR1 and CDR2 sequences are SNHLY and FYNNEI. This CDR3 spans 15 amino acids. CDR3 in DNA: TGTGCCAGCAGTGACCCCGGTTATAGCAATCAGCCCCAGCATTTT. Amino acids: CASSDPGYSNQPQHF.

This rearrangement joins TRBV9 to TRBJ2-3; 8 positions match TRBD2. Per the germline V gene, CDR1 is SGDLS and CDR2 is YYNGEE. CDR3 length: 15 residues. After removal of 3 bases from V and 0 bases from J, the junction contained 3 bases not matched to a gene. The CDR3 DNA follows: TGTGCCAGCAGCGGTAGCGGGGTTAGCACAGATACGCAGTATTTT. It yields the protein CASSGSGVSTDTQYF.

The chain couples TRBV27 to TRBJ1-5, with D possibly matching TRBD1 (5 bases). V gave up 6 bases and J gave up 3 bases, with 15 bases separating them. CDR3 length: 15 residues. Germline V gene data show CDR1 as MNHEY and CDR2 as SMNVEV (reference sequence). CDR3 loop: CASRSLARDNQPQHF. The CDR3 nucleotides are TGTGCCAGCAGGTCCCTGGCCAGGGACAATCAGCCCCAGCATTTT.

This chain uses TRBV6-5 with TRBJ2-5; TRBD2 is a possible D gene (6 bases). CDR1 is MNHEY, CDR2 SVGAGI, per germline. Trimming took off 7 bases at V and 3 bases at J, with 12 bases between the two ends. This CDR3 has 13 amino acids. The CDR3 sequence is CASKRTGEETQYF. CDR3 bases: TGTGCCAGCAAGAGGACGGGGGAAGAGACCCAGTACTTC.

CDR3 sequence (DNA): TGTGCCAGCTCACCACCGACTGGATTAATGAACACTGAAGCTTTCTTT. This translates into CASSPPTGLMNTEAFF. V and J are TRBV18 and TRBJ1-1; D remains unclear. Germline values: CDR1 KGHSH, CDR2 LQKENI. The CDR3 is 16 residues long. Trimming removed 0 bases at V and 0 bases at J, with 11 bases between.

The chain couples TRBV6-1 to TRBJ2-7, with TRBD1 matching over 9 bases. The J segment lost 1 base and the V segment lost 0 bases, leaving 1 base of the junction unmatched. CDR1 and CDR2 (germline): MNHNS, SASEGT. The CDR3 covers 15 residues. The CDR3 nucleotides are TGTGCCAGCAGTGAAGCCGGGACAGGGTCCTACGAGCAGTACTTC. It is translated as CASSEAGTGSYEQYF.